This TCR beta chain was recovered during a study of shared T cell receptors in the human thymus. V was trimmed by 2 bases and J by 6 bases, leaving 19 bases between them. Germline CDR1 MNHNS, CDR2 SASEGT. The CDR3 runs to 16 residues. TCRdb's table, derived via immunoSEQ multiplex PCR, lists solely in-frame clones and lacks some. Among roughly 550,000 clones listed, around 78% were seen once. Another study also made use of these data, one on human thymus T cells. That report adds: Donors consisted of healthy Finnish infants (having corrective surgery for congenital heart defects). Resections that were taken during corrective heart surgery supplied the thymus tissue. Related work showed strongly overlapping thymic repertoires across unrelated individuals.

The sequenced material came from thymocytes. The chain is built from TRBV6-1 and TRBJ1-2; D is perhaps TRBD1 (5 bases). The receptor comes from a boy under two years old with a congenital heart defect. The CDR3, as DNA: TGTGCCAGCAGTGAAAGGGAGGGGCATGTGGACCATGGCTACACCTTC. Translation gives CASSEREGHVDHGYTF.